Listed below are T cell receptor beta chains from one sample, sequenced in a study of brain T cells in children with intractable seizures. Method: immunoSEQ multiplex PCR; TCRdb's copy keeps in-frame clones and lacks some. The sample consists of about 340,000 clones, over 85% of them appearing once. This material consisted of peripheral blood, taken more than 4 months after surgery. These receptors all stem from a boy younger than two with tuberous sclerosis and intractable seizures. CDR3s leave out the opening cysteine and the closing phenylalanine or tryptophan.

j_gene: TRBJ2-5
v_gene: TRBV7-3
CDR3aa: ASSLTLADQETQY

j_gene: TRBJ2-7
v_gene: TRBV5-1
CDR3aa: ASSFSGTEIYEQY

j_gene: TRBJ2-3
v_gene: TRBV11-2
CDR3aa: ASSFGQLHTDTQY

j_gene: TRBJ1-1
v_gene: TRBV5-1
CDR3aa: ASRNIKDPQMNTEAF

j_gene: TRBJ1-5
v_gene: TRBV6-1
CDR3aa: ASSEGQGAQPQH

j_gene: TRBJ2-1
v_gene: TRBV27
CDR3aa: ASSKFVGGTYNEQF

j_gene: TRBJ2-1
v_gene: TRBV30
CDR3aa: AWSRNDYTNEQF

j_gene: TRBJ1-2
v_gene: TRBV9
CDR3aa: ASSVGGGPYGYT

j_gene: TRBJ2-7
v_gene: TRBV19
CDR3aa: ASSIPGRAYEQY

j_gene: TRBJ1-1
v_gene: TRBV5-4
CDR3aa: ASRHSGQRHTEAF

j_gene: TRBJ1-3
v_gene: TRBV5-4
CDR3aa: ASSLGFVRGSSGNTIY

j_gene: TRBJ1-2
v_gene: TRBV6-5
CDR3aa: ASSRQGSYGYT

j_gene: TRBJ2-1
v_gene: TRBV7-9
CDR3aa: ASSYRRQANRGEQF

j_gene: TRBJ2-1
v_gene: TRBV10-3
CDR3aa: AISEDPPVPRGEQF

j_gene: TRBJ2-2
v_gene: TRBV10-1
CDR3aa: ASSEGLAGVSGELF

j_gene: TRBJ2-5
v_gene: TRBV3-1/TRBV3-2
CDR3aa: ASSHPGEARGETQY

j_gene: TRBJ1-2
v_gene: TRBV27
CDR3aa: ATTDNPWNYGYT

j_gene: TRBJ1-5
v_gene: TRBV18
CDR3aa: ASSATGRNQPQH

j_gene: TRBJ2-3
v_gene: TRBV10-3
CDR3aa: AISGASGRTDTQY

j_gene: TRBJ2-2
v_gene: TRBV6-5
CDR3aa: ASKGPWDTGELF

j_gene: TRBJ2-3
v_gene: TRBV11-2
CDR3aa: ASRTPSRAGVPAADTQY

j_gene: TRBJ2-1
v_gene: TRBV7-8
CDR3aa: ASSLAGGGDEQF

j_gene: TRBJ2-7
v_gene: TRBV19
CDR3aa: ASSPPYKGDRGLTTYEQY

j_gene: TRBJ2-7
v_gene: TRBV27
CDR3aa: ASSTASGRRYEQY

j_gene: TRBJ1-2
v_gene: TRBV5-4
CDR3aa: ASSQGPDNYGYT

j_gene: TRBJ2-1
v_gene: TRBV6-5
CDR3aa: ATSSYNEQF

j_gene: TRBJ1-1
v_gene: TRBV5-1
CDR3aa: ASSLGQGGNTEAF